Below, one TCR beta chain is given with its context. This sample stems from a study of T cell responses to AZD1222 COVID-19 vaccine. The V end lost 0 bases, the J end lost 7 bases, and 17 bases lay between the germline ends. This CDR3 is built from 16 residues. CDR1 and CDR2 from the germline V gene are SGHRS and YFSETQ. The data were produced by immunoSEQ multiplex PCR, yet TCRdb's version contains in-frame clones alone and is incomplete. The sample consists of about 150,000 clones, more than 80% of them appearing once. The source was peripheral blood, collected on day 0 of AZD1222 vaccination. The gene calls are TRBV5-1 and TRBJ2-1, with D unresolved. The TCR sequence derives from an adult in good health. The CDR3 region is CASSLALRPDGNEQFF. CDR3 nucleotides: TGCGCCAGCAGCTTGGCTCTGCGACCGGACGGGAATGAGCAGTTCTTC.